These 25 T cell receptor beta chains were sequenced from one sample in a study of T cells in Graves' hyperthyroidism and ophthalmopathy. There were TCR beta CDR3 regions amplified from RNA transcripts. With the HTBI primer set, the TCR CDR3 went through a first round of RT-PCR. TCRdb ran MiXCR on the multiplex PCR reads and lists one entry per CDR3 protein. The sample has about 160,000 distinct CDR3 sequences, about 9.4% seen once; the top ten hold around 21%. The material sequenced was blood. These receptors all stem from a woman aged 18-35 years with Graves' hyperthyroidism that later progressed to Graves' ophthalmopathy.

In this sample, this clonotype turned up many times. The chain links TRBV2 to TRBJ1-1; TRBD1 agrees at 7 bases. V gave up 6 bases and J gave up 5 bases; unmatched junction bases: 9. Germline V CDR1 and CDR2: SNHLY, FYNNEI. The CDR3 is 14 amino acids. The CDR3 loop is CASRRTGGGTEAFF. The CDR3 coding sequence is TGTGCCAGCAGGAGGACAGGAGGGGGGACTGAAGCTTTCTTT.

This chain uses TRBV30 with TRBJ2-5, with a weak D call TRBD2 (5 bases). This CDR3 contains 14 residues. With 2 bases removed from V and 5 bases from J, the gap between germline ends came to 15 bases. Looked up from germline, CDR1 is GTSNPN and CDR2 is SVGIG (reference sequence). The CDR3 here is CAWSMVGRGETQYF. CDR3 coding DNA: TGTGCCTGGAGTATGGTCGGCCGAGGGGAGACCCAGTACTTC.

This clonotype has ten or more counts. The CDR3 reads CASRPYSSGNTIYF. In DNA, the CDR3 is TGTGCCAGTAGACCGTACTCCTCTGGAAACACCATATATTTT. The genes are TRBV19 and TRBJ1-3; no reliable D call. The CDR3 extends over 14 amino acids. Germline loops: CDR1 LNHDA, CDR2 SQIVND (reference sequence). The V and J ends lost 6 bases and 0 bases respectively, with 9 bases between them.

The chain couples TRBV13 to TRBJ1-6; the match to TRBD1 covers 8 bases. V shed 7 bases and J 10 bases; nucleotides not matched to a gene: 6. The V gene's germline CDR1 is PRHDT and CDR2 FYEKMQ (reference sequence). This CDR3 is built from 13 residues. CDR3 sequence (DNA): TGTGCCAGCAACGACAGGGGAGGGTCACCCCTCCACTTT. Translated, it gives CASNDRGGSPLHF.

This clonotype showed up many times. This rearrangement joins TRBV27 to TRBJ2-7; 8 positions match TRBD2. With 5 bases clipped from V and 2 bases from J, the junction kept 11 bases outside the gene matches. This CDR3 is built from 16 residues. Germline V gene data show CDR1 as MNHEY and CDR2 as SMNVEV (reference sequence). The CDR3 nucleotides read TGTGCCAGCAGTCGCCAAACCGGGACTAGTGCCTACGAGCAGTACTTC. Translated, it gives CASSRQTGTSAYEQYF.

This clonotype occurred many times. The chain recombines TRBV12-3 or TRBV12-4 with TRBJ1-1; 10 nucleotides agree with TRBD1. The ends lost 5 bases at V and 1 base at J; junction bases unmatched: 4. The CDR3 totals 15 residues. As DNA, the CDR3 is TGTGCCAGCAGTCCGGACAGGGGGGGGAACACTGAAGCTTTCTTT. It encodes CASSPDRGGNTEAFF.

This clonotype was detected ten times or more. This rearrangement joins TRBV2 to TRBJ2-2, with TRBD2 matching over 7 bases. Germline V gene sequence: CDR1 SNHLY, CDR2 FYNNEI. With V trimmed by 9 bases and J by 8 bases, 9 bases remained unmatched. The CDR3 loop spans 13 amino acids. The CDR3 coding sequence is TGTGCCAGGGGAGGAGCGGGACGAGGGGAGCTGTTTTTT. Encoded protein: CARGGAGRGELFF.

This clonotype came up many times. Written as DNA, the CDR3 is TGTGCCACTGAGCCGGACCCCCCCAGGGAGCTGTTTTTT. Translated: CATEPDPPRELFF. The chain employs TRBV6-1 and TRBJ2-2; D not resolved. CDR3 length: 13 residues. Deletions cut 10 bases from V and 9 bases from J, with 18 bases between. The V gene's germline CDR1 is MNHNS and CDR2 SASEGT.

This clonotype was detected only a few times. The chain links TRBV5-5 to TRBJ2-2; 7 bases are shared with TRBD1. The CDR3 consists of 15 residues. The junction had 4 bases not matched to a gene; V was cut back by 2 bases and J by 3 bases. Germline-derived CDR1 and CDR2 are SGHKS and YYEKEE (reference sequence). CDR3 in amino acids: CASSFGQAYTGELFF. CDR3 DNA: TGTGCCAGCAGCTTCGGACAGGCGTACACCGGGGAGCTGTTTTTT.

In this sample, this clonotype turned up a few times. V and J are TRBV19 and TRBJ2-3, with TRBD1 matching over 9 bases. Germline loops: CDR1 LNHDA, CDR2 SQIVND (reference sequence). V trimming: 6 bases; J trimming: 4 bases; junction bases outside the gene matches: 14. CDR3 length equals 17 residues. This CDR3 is CASRPFAGTGFSDTQYF. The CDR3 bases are TGTGCCAGTAGACCCTTCGCCGGGACAGGGTTTTCAGATACGCAGTATTTT.

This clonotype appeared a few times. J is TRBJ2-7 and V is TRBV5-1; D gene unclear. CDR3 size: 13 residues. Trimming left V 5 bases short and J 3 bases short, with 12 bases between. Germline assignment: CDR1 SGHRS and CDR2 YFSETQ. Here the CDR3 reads CASSEAVNYEQYF. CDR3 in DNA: TGCGCCAGCAGTGAGGCGGTGAACTACGAGCAGTACTTC. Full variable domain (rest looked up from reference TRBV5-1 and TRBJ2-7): KAGVTQTPRYLIKTRGQQVTLSCSPISGHRSVSWYQQTPGQGLQFLFEYFSETQRNKGNFPGRFSGRQFSNSRSEMNVSTLELGDSALYLCASSEAVNYEQYFGPGTRLTVT.

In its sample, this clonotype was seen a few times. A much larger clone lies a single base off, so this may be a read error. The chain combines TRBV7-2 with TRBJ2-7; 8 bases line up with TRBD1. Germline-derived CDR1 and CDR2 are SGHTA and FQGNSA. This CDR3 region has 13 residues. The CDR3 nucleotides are TGTGCCAGCAGCTGGGACAGGTCCTACGAGCAGCACTTC. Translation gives CASSWDRSYEQHF.

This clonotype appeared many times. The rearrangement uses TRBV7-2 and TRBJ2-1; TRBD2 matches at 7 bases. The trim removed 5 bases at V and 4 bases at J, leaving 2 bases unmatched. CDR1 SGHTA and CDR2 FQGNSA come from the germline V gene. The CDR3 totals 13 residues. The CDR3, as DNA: TGTGCCAGCAGCCGGACTAGTTACAATGAGCAGTTCTTC. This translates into CASSRTSYNEQFF.

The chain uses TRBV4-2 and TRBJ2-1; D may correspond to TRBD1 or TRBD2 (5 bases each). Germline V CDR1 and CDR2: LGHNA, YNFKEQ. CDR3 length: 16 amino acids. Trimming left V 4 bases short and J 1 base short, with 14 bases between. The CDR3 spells CASSPIRGGSYNEQFF. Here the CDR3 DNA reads TGTGCCAGCAGCCCCATCCGGGGCGGGTCCTACAATGAGCAGTTCTTC.

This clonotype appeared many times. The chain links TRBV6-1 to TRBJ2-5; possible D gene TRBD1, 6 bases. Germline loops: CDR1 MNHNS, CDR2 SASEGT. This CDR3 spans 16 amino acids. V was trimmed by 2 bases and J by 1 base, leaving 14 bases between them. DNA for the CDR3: TGTGCCAGCAGTGAACAGCAGGGGAAGGGCCAAGAGACCCAGTACTTC. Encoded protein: CASSEQQGKGQETQYF.

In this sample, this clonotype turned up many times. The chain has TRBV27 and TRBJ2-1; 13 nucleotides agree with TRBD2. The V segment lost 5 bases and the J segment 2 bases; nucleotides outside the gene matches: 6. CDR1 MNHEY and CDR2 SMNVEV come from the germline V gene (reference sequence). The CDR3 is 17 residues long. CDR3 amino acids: CASSLTSGGPPYNEQFF. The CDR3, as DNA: TGTGCCAGCAGTCTGACTAGCGGGGGGCCCCCCTACAATGAGCAGTTCTTC.

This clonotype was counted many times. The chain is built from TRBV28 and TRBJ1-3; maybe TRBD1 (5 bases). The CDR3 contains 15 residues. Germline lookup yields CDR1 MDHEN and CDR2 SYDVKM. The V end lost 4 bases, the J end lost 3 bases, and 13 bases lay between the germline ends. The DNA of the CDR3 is TGTGCCAGCAGTTCTTCCGGGACCCTTGGAAACACCATATATTTT. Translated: CASSSSGTLGNTIYF.

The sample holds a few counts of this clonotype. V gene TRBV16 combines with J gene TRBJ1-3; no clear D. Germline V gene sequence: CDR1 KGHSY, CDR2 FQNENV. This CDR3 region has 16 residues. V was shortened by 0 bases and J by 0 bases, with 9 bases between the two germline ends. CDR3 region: CASSQSFRVSGNTIYF. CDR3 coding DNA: TGTGCCAGCAGCCAATCTTTTCGGGTCTCTGGAAACACCATATATTTT.

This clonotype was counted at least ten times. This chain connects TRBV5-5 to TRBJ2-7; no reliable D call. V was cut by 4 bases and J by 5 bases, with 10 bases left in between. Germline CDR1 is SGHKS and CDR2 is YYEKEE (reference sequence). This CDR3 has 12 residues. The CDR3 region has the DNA TGTGCCAGCAGCGGGCTGATAGACGAGCAGTACTTC. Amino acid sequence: CASSGLIDEQYF.

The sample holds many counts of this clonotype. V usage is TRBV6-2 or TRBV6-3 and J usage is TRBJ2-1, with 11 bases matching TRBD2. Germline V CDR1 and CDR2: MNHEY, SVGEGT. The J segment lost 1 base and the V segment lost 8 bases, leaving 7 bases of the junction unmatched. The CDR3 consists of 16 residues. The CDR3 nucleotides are TGTGCCAGCGTTAGCGGGAGGGCCTGGTCCTACAATGAGCAGTTCTTC. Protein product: CASVSGRAWSYNEQFF.

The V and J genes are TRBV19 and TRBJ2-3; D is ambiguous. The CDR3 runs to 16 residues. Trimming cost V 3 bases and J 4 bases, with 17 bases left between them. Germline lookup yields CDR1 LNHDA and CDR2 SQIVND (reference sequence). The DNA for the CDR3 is TGTGCCAGTAGTATTTTCAAGGGCCCAGGCGCAGATACGCAGTATTTT. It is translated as CASSIFKGPGADTQYF.

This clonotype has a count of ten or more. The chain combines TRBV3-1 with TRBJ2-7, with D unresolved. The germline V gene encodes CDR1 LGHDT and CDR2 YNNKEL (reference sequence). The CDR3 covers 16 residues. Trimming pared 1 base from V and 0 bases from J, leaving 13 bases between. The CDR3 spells CASSQGSPVTSYEQYF. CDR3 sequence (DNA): TGTGCCAGCAGCCAAGGGAGTCCGGTGACCTCCTACGAGCAGTACTTC.

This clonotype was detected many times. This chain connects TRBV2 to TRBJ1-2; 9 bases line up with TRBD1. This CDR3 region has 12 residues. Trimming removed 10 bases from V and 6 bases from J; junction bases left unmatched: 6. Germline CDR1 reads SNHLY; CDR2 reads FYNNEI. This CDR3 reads CATNRGRDGYTF. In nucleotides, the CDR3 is TGTGCCACCAACAGGGGGCGAGATGGCTACACCTTC.

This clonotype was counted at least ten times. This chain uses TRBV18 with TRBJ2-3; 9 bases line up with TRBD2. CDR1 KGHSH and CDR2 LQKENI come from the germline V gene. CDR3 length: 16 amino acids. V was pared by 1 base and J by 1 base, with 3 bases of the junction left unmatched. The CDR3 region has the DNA TGTGCCAGCTCACCACGAGTAGCGGGAGGCACAGATACGCAGTATTTT. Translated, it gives CASSPRVAGGTDTQYF.

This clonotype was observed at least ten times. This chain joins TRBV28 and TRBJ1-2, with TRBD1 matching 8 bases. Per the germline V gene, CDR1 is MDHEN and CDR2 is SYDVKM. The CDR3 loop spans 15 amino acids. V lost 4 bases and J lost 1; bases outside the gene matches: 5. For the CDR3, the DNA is TGTGCCAGCAGTTCATCGACAGGGGATAACTATGGCTACACCTTC. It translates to CASSSSTGDNYGYTF.